This T cell receptor beta chain was captured by sequencing in a study of blood T cell repertoires in COVID-19. Study summary: T cells, B-cell-depleted T cells, or PBMCs supplied cDNA or gDNA.

Cohort 3 recovered donors had two negative PCRs, clearance, or symptom resolution. The CDR3 sequence is 15 residues long. The germline V and J ends were trimmed by 3 bases and 5 bases, with 16 bases remaining between them. Germline V CDR1 and CDR2: SGHTA, FQGNSA. Data came from immunoSEQ multiplex PCR; TCRdb stores just in-frame clones and leaves some out. This sample has about 400,000 clones, with roughly 89% found just once. The sequencing input was PBMCs or T cells enriched from blood (not recorded which). This sequence joins TRBV7-2 and TRBJ2-5; possible D gene TRBD2, 5 bases. The clonotype comes from a woman aged 50 to 65 who had recovered from COVID-19. Here the CDR3 DNA reads TGTGCCAGCAGCTTTGTTTCGGGGATCGGGGAGACCCAGTACTTC. Its protein is CASSFVSGIGETQYF.